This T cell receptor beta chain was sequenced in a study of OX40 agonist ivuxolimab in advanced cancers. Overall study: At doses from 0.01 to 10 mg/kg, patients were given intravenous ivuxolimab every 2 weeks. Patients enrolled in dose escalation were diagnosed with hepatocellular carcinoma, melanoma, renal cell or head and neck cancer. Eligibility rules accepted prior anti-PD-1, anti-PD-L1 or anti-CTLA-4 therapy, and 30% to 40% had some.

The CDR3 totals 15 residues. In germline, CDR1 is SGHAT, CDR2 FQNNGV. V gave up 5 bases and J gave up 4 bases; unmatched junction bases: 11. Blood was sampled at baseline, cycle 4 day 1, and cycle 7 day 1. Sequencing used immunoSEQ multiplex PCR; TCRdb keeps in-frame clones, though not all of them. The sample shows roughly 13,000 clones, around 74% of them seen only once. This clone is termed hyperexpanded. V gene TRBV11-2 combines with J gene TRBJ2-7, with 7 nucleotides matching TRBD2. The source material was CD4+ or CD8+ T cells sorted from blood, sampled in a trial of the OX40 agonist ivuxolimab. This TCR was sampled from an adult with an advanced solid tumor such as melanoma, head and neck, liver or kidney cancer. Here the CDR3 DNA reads TGTGCCAGCAGCCCTGGGGTAGGGGAGGGGTACGAGCAGTACTTC. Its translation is CASSPGVGEGYEQYF.